The 9 T cell receptor beta chains below were found in one sample sequenced in a study of identical twins. TCRdb passed the 5' RACE reads through MiXCR, listing each CDR3 protein once. The sample has under 300,000 distinct CDR3 sequences; 5.5% to 7.5% are singletons. Another study also made use of these data, one on T cells expressing NK-cell markers.

The sequencing sample was made of CD8+ T cells sorted from blood. Source of these receptors: a woman in her late teens or twenties in good health.

This clonotype occurred a few times. The chain combines TRBV6-2 or TRBV6-3 with TRBJ2-7, with 8 bases identical to TRBD1. CDR1 and CDR2 from the germline V gene are MNHEY and SVGEGT. There are 14 residues in the CDR3. Trimming removed 6 bases from V and 7 bases from J; junction bases left unmatched: 11. CDR3: CASSPPGQDWEQYF. The CDR3 DNA is TGTGCCAGCAGCCCCCCGGGACAGGACTGGGAGCAGTACTTC.

V is TRBV7-2 and J is TRBJ2-5; unclear D gene. V dropped 5 bases and J dropped 3 bases, with 7 bases sitting between them. Per germline, CDR1 SGHTA and CDR2 FQGNSA. This CDR3 comprises 12 residues. CDR3 nucleotides: TGTGCCAGCAGCGTTTCCAAAGAGACCCAGTACTTC. Translation gives CASSVSKETQYF. Full variable domain (rest looked up from reference TRBV7-2 and TRBJ2-5): GAGVSQSPSNKVTEKGKDVELRCDPISGHTALYWYRQSLGQGLEFLIYFQGNSAPDKSGLPSDRFSAERTGGSVSTLTIQRTQQEDSAVYLCASSVSKETQYFGPGTRLLVL.

This clonotype appeared many times. The chain is built from TRBV12-3 or TRBV12-4 and TRBJ2-6; D not resolved. The V and J ends lost 5 bases and 5 bases respectively, with 19 bases between them. The CDR3 runs to 17 residues. The CDR3 nucleotides are TGTGCCAGCAGTCCTAGGCCCCCCTACGAACGGGCCAACGTCCTGACTTTC. Residues: CASSPRPPYERANVLTF.

This clonotype was recorded many times. In nucleotides, the CDR3 is TGTGCCAGCAGCCTACCCGGGACAGGGGGCTTTAATGAGCAGTTCTTC. This translates into CASSLPGTGGFNEQFF. The genes are TRBV7-9 and TRBJ2-1, with 12 bases identical to TRBD1. Germline CDR1 is SEHNR and CDR2 is FQNEAQ (reference sequence). CDR3 length: 16 residues. J gave up 7 bases and V 5 bases, and 9 bases lay outside the gene matches.

V and J are TRBV3-1 and TRBJ2-7; 7 nucleotides align to TRBD1. The CDR3 is 15 residues long. Trimming at V came to 0 bases and at J to 1 base, leaving 3 bases not matched to a gene. The germline V gene has CDR1 LGHDT and CDR2 YNNKEL (reference sequence). The CDR3: CASSQEWTGSYEQYF. For the CDR3, the DNA is TGTGCCAGCAGCCAAGAGTGGACAGGTTCCTACGAGCAGTACTTC.

The sample holds many counts of this clonotype. This chain connects TRBV12-3 or TRBV12-4 to TRBJ2-3; D is unresolved. The CDR3 length is 12 residues. Between the trimmed V and J ends, which lost 7 bases and 3 bases, there was a span of 8 bases. In DNA form, the CDR3 reads TGTGCCAGCACCTTCAAGACAGATACGCAGTATTTT. Translated: CASTFKTDTQYF.

The V gene is TRBV7-9, the J gene TRBJ2-1; 10 bases are shared with TRBD1. The CDR3 contains 14 residues. V shed 3 bases, J shed 9 bases, and the junction held 5 bases outside the gene matches. The germline V gene has CDR1 SEHNR and CDR2 FQNEAQ (reference sequence). Written as DNA, the CDR3 is TGTGCCAGCAGCTTTGGGACAGGGGTTTTTGAGCAGTTCTTC. Its translation: CASSFGTGVFEQFF.

This clonotype appeared a few times. This rearrangement joins TRBV3-1 to TRBJ1-3; no firm D call. CDR1 and CDR2 from the germline V gene are LGHDT and YNNKEL (reference sequence). V gave up 4 bases and J gave up 0 bases, with 7 bases separating them. CDR3 length: 14 amino acids. The CDR3 DNA sequence: TGTGCCAGCAGCCCCGGGAACTCTGGAAACACCATATATTTT. It encodes CASSPGNSGNTIYF.

The J gene is TRBJ1-2, the V gene TRBV12-3 or TRBV12-4, with 9 bases identical to TRBD1. The CDR3 spans 13 residues. The junction had 0 bases not matched to a gene; V was cut back by 0 bases and J by 7 bases. The CDR3 coding sequence is TGTGCCAGCAGTTTAGCGACAGGGGGTGGCTACACCTTC. Amino acids: CASSLATGGGYTF.